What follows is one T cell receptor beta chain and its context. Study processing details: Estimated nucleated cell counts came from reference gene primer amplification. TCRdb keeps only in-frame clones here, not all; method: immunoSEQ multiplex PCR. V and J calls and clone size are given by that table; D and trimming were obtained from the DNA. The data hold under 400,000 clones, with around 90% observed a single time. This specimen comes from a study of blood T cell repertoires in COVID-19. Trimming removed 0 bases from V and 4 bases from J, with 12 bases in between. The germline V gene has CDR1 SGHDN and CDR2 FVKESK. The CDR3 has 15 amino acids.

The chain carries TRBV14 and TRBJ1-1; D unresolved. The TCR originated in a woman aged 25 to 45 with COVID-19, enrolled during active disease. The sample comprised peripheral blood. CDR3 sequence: CASSQDTVGGTEAFF. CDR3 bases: TGTGCCAGCAGCCAAGATACGGTGGGAGGCACTGAAGCTTTCTTT.